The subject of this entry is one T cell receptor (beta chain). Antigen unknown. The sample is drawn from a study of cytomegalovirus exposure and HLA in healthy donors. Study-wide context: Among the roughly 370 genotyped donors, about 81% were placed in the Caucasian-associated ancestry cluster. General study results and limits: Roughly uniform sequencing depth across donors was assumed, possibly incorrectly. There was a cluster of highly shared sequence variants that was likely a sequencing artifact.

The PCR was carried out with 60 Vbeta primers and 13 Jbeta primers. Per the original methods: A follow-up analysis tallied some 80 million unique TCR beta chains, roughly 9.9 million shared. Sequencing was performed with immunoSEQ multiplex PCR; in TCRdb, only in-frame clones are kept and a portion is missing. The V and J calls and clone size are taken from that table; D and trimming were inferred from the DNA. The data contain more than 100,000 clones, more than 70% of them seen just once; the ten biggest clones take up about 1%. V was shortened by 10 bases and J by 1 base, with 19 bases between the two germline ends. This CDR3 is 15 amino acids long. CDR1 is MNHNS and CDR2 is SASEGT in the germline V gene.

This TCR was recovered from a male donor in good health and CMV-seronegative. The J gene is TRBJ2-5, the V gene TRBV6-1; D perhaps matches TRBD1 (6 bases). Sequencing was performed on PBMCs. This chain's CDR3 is CAIESVDSPQETQYF. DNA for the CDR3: TGTGCCATCGAATCTGTGGACAGCCCCCAAGAGACCCAGTACTTC.